Presented here are 8 T cell receptor beta chains from one specimen sequenced in a study of T cells in Graves' hyperthyroidism and ophthalmopathy. TCR beta CDR3 regions were amplified from RNA. TCR CDR3 regions were first amplified by RT-PCR with HTBI primers. TCRdb reprocessed the multiplex PCR reads via MiXCR and lists one record per CDR3 protein. The sample yields roughly 740,000 distinct CDR3 sequences, 16% seen once. The specimen was blood. Receptors originate from a man aged 18 to 29 with Graves' hyperthyroidism.

The table lists this clonotype with many counts. The gene calls are TRBV2 and TRBJ2-7; 12 bases map to TRBD1. The CDR3 totals 16 residues. J lost 4 bases, V lost 8 bases, and 12 bases had no gene match. Per the germline V gene, CDR1 is SNHLY and CDR2 is FYNNEI. CDR3 sequence (DNA): TGTGCCAGCGATATATTTGGGACAGGGGGCGGTTACGAGCAGTACTTC. The encoded protein is CASDIFGTGGGYEQYF.

J is TRBJ1-5 and V is TRBV28; tentative D call: TRBD1 (5 bases). CDR3 length: 15 amino acids. Germline V CDR1 and CDR2: MDHEN, SYDVKM. Between the trimmed V and J ends, which lost 3 bases and 7 bases, there was a span of 16 bases. CDR3 sequence (DNA): TGTGCCAGCAGTTTTCCCCGGGGGGAAAGACAGCCCCAGCATTTT. It translates to CASSFPRGERQPQHF.

Only a few counts were recorded for this clonotype. The DNA of the CDR3 is TGTGCCAGCCGGCGGGGACACTTCTACGAGCAGTACTTC. It is translated as CASRRGHFYEQYF. The chain couples TRBV6-1 to TRBJ2-7; D tentatively reads TRBD1 or TRBD2 (6 bases each). Per the germline V gene, CDR1 is MNHNS and CDR2 is SASEGT. This CDR3 is 13 amino acids long. V gave up 8 bases and J gave up 3 bases, with 14 bases separating them.

This clonotype was observed many times. The chain combines TRBV30 with TRBJ1-2; possibly TRBD1 for D (5 bases). The germline V gene has CDR1 GTSNPN and CDR2 SVGIG (reference sequence). The CDR3 totals 14 residues. The ends were cut back, 2 bases at V and 4 bases at J, with 14 bases in the middle. CDR3 nucleotides: TGTGCCTGGAGTCCGGCCCTGGGGCGCTATGGCTACACCTTC. This translates into CAWSPALGRYGYTF. The full variable domain, in which reference TRBV30 and TRBJ1-2 provide the parts outside the CDR3, is SQTIHQWPATLVQPVGSPLSLECTVEGTSNPNLYWYRQAAGRGLQLLFYSVGIGQISSEVPQNLSASRPQDRQFILSSKKLLLSDSGFYLCAWSPALGRYGYTFGSGTRLTVV.

Ten or more counts support this clonotype. The V and J genes are TRBV12-3 or TRBV12-4 and TRBJ2-5; 9 bases line up with TRBD2. The trim removed 7 bases at V and 2 bases at J, leaving 17 bases unmatched. The CDR3 totals 18 residues. CDR3 residues: CASTLGVGAGGEQETQYF. Here the CDR3 DNA reads TGTGCCAGCACCTTAGGGGTCGGGGCGGGAGGGGAACAAGAGACCCAGTACTTC.

Many counts were recorded for this clonotype. The chain carries TRBV5-1 and TRBJ1-1; D not certain. V was shortened by 4 bases and J by 0 bases, with 10 bases between the two germline ends. The CDR3 spans 14 residues. The germline V gene encodes CDR1 SGHRS and CDR2 YFSETQ. This CDR3 reads CASSVDSMNTEAFF. DNA of the CDR3: TGCGCCAGCAGCGTGGACTCTATGAACACTGAAGCTTTCTTT. Based on the CDR3 plus reference TRBV5-1 and TRBJ1-1, the full variable domain is KAGVTQTPRYLIKTRGQQVTLSCSPISGHRSVSWYQQTPGQGLQFLFEYFSETQRNKGNFPGRFSGRQFSNSRSEMNVSTLELGDSALYLCASSVDSMNTEAFFGQGTRLTVV.

This clonotype appeared a few times. V gene TRBV7-9 combines with J gene TRBJ2-4; TRBD2 aligns across 11 bases. The CDR3 covers 15 residues. The J segment lost 5 bases and the V segment lost 5 bases, leaving 5 bases of the junction unmatched. CDR1 is SEHNR and CDR2 is FQNEAQ in the germline V gene (reference sequence). As DNA, the CDR3 is TGTGCCAGCAGCCTTAGCGGGAGGGCAGAAAACATTCAGTACTTC. Its protein product is CASSLSGRAENIQYF.

This sequence joins TRBV30 and TRBJ2-2, with no clear D. Trimming stripped 2 bases from V and 8 bases from J, with 18 bases between. The germline CDR1 and CDR2 sequences are GTSNPN and SVGIG (reference sequence). CDR3 length: 15 residues. DNA of the CDR3: TGTGCCTGGAGTTGGGTAGCAGCCGGCTTAGGGGAGCTGTTTTTT. This translates into CAWSWVAAGLGELFF.